The 30 T cell receptor beta chains listed next were all sequenced from one sample in a study of CD8+ T cells in alopecia areata. Extracted RNA was reverse transcribed, and the resulting cDNA served as sequencing template. Using immunoSEQ multiplex PCR, the repertoire was profiled, and TCRdb retains in-frame clones only, with some absent. The sample shows fewer than 150,000 clones, 55% to 60% of them seen only once. The sample's treatment: oral pan-JAK inhibitor, 5-10 mg twice daily. This specimen was CD4+ T cells sorted from blood, taken at week 24, from a patient treated with tofacitinib. The receptor set was obtained from a human donor with alopecia areata.

This sequence joins TRBV5-1 and TRBJ2-7; TRBD1 matches 11 bases. V shed 3 bases and J 3 bases; nucleotides not matched to a gene: 2. The CDR3 sequence is 14 residues long. Germline V lookup: CDR1 SGHRS, CDR2 YFSETQ. The CDR3 reads CASSWGQGVYEQYF. CDR3 DNA sequence: TGCGCCAGCAGCTGGGGACAGGGGGTCTACGAGCAGTACTTC.

The table lists this clone with a few counts. The V gene is TRBV7-2, the J gene TRBJ1-5, with TRBD1 matching 9 bases. V trimming: 5 bases; J trimming: 6 bases; junction bases outside the gene matches: 8. The CDR3 has 15 residues. From germline, CDR1 is SGHTA and CDR2 FQGNSA. CDR3 region: CASSGSTGGTQPQHF. The CDR3 DNA reads TGTGCCAGCAGCGGGTCCACAGGGGGCACTCAGCCCCAGCATTTT. Full variable domain (missing parts from reference TRBV7-2 and TRBJ1-5): GAGVSQSPSNKVTEKGKDVELRCDPISGHTALYWYRQSLGQGLEFLIYFQGNSAPDKSGLPSDRFSAERTGGSVSTLTIQRTQQEDSAVYLCASSGSTGGTQPQHFGDGTRLSIL.

The chain couples TRBV29-1 to TRBJ2-1; D gene ambiguous. The CDR3 is 12 residues long. Germline V gives CDR1 SQVTM, CDR2 ANQGSEA. Between the trimmed V and J ends, which lost 7 bases and 7 bases, there was a span of 14 bases. CDR3 sequence (DNA): TGCAGCGGGGGAATAGTTGCGAATGAGCAGTTCTTC. Its protein is CSGGIVANEQFF.

The J gene is TRBJ1-5, the V gene TRBV21-1; the DNA was not compared with TRBD1, the D call given in the table. TRBV21-1 is recorded as a pseudogene. The CDR3 covers 14 residues. The CDR3 loop reads CASKTIQGNQPQHF. CDR3 in DNA: TGTGCCAGCAAGACAATACAGGGGAATCAGCCCCAGCATTTT.

This clone has a handful of counts. The gene calls are TRBV4-1 and TRBJ1-3, with D tentatively TRBD1 (5 bases). Trimming took off 4 bases at V and 0 bases at J, with 16 bases between the two ends. Germline CDR1 reads MGHRA; CDR2 reads YSYEKL. The CDR3 has 17 amino acids. The CDR3 DNA is TGCGCCAGCAGCCGGGGGGGGTTGGTCCACTCTGGAAACACCATATATTTT. Its translation is CASSRGGLVHSGNTIYF.

The CDR3 nucleotides read TGTGCCAGCAGTGAAATCGCGGGGGCCGGGACAGATACGCAGTATTTT. Encoded protein: CASSEIAGAGTDTQYF. The chain has TRBV6-1 and TRBJ2-3; tentative D call: TRBD2 (7 bases). Trimming took off 2 bases at V and 3 bases at J, with 15 bases between the two ends. This CDR3 spans 16 amino acids. Germline assignment: CDR1 MNHNS and CDR2 SASEGT.

This clone was counted a few times. The chain uses TRBV7-9 and TRBJ2-3; 9 nucleotides agree with TRBD1. V lost 5 bases to trimming and J lost 1 base; unmatched junction nucleotides: 4. Germline V gene lookup returns CDR1 SEHNR and CDR2 FQNEAQ (reference sequence). The CDR3 has 15 residues. The CDR3 loop reads CASSLRTGGTDTQYF. In nucleotides, the CDR3 is TGTGCCAGCAGCCTTCGGACAGGGGGCACAGATACGCAGTATTTT.

The chain employs TRBV4-3 and TRBJ1-1; D is unresolved. V was clipped by 5 bases and J by 7 bases, with 20 bases between them. The CDR3 is made up of 15 amino acids. The germline CDR1 and CDR2 sequences are LGHNA and YSLEER. CDR3 nucleotide sequence: TGCGCCAGCAGCTTCGCTTGGAAGGGCGAAAATGAAGCTTTCTTT. It encodes CASSFAWKGENEAFF.

The genes are TRBV27 and TRBJ2-4, with 8 bases matching TRBD1. The CDR3 has 14 residues. Per the germline V gene, CDR1 is MNHEY and CDR2 is SMNVEV (reference sequence). Trimming took 8 bases from V and 8 from J; bases not matched to a gene: 11. The CDR3 coding sequence is TGTGCCAGCGGACAGGGATCACGAATAGACATTCAGTACTTC. This codes for CASGQGSRIDIQYF.

This clone has just a few counts. The V call is TRBV11-2, the J call TRBJ2-5; possibly TRBD2 for D (5 bases). CDR1 is SGHAT, CDR2 FQNNGV, per germline. The CDR3 is 15 residues long. V dropped 2 bases and J dropped 5 bases, with 15 bases sitting between them. The CDR3 sequence: CASSLNPVRGETQYF. CDR3 DNA: TGTGCCAGCAGCTTAAACCCTGTCCGAGGGGAGACCCAGTACTTC. The full variable domain, its missing parts supplied by reference TRBV11-2 and TRBJ2-5, is EAGVAQSPRYKIIEKRQSVAFWCNPISGHATLYWYQQILGQGPKLLIQFQNNGVVDDSQLPKDRFSAERLKGVDSTLKIQPAKLEDSAVYLCASSLNPVRGETQYFGPGTRLLVL.

The chain uses TRBV4-1 and TRBJ2-2, with TRBD2 matching over 7 bases. Unmatched junction bases numbered 13, after V lost 3 bases and J lost 0 bases. Germline loops: CDR1 MGHRA, CDR2 YSYEKL. The CDR3 extends over 19 amino acids. CDR3 sequence (DNA): TGCGCCAGCAGCCAGACGCTAACTGCGGGAGTTTCGAACACCGGGGAGCTGTTTTTT. Encoded protein: CASSQTLTAGVSNTGELFF.

The gene calls are TRBV14 and TRBJ2-1; TRBD2 aligns across 7 bases. This CDR3 has 16 amino acids. Looked up from germline, CDR1 is SGHDN and CDR2 is FVKESK. V trimming: 1 base; J trimming: 3 bases; junction bases outside the gene matches: 6. Here the CDR3 reads CASSQVGAGNYNEQFF. CDR3 DNA sequence: TGTGCCAGCAGCCAAGTAGGAGCGGGGAACTACAATGAGCAGTTCTTC.

The sample holds a few counts of this clone. V usage is TRBV19 and J usage is TRBJ1-1, with TRBD1 identical over 7 bases. CDR3 length: 16 residues. Germline assignment: CDR1 LNHDA and CDR2 SQIVND (reference sequence). V shed 3 bases, J shed 3 bases, and the junction held 10 bases outside the gene matches. CDR3 loop: CASSIPLQGRYTEAFF. CDR3 coding DNA: TGTGCCAGTAGTATCCCCCTACAGGGGCGTTACACTGAAGCTTTCTTT.

V usage is TRBV30 and J usage is TRBJ2-7; D remains ambiguous. V lost 3 bases to trimming and J lost 0 bases, with 12 bases between them. Germline assignment: CDR1 GTSNPN and CDR2 SVGIG (reference sequence). The CDR3 is made up of 14 amino acids. The chain's CDR3 is CAWRRSGNSYEQYF. The CDR3 DNA is TGTGCCTGGAGGAGGTCGGGCAACTCCTACGAGCAGTACTTC.

The V and J genes are TRBV29-1 and TRBJ2-5; unclear D gene. Trimming stripped 3 bases from V and 2 bases from J, with 10 bases between. CDR1 is SQVTM, CDR2 ANQGSEA, per germline. This CDR3 comprises 13 residues. The CDR3 sequence: CSVDKRQQETQYF. The DNA for the CDR3 is TGCAGCGTTGACAAGCGCCAACAAGAGACCCAGTACTTC.

This clone appeared a few times. This sequence joins TRBV20-1 and TRBJ2-7; D may be TRBD1 or TRBD2 (5 bases each). Trimming left V 5 bases short and J 4 bases short, with 9 bases between. Germline CDR1 DFQATT, CDR2 SNEGSKA (reference sequence). The CDR3 has 11 amino acids. The CDR3, as DNA: TGCAGTGCTGAGGGGCAGTACGAGCAGTACTTC. The encoded protein is CSAEGQYEQYF.

The chain links TRBV7-9 to TRBJ1-1; unclear D gene. Germline-derived CDR1 and CDR2 are SEHNR and FQNEAQ (reference sequence). The CDR3 runs 13 residues. Trimming removed 5 bases at V and 8 bases at J, with 15 bases between. CDR3 in amino acids: CASSEVRGMEAFF. CDR3 sequence (DNA): TGTGCCAGCAGCGAAGTCCGAGGGATGGAAGCTTTCTTT.

The chain employs TRBV29-1 and TRBJ2-5; 8 nucleotides line up with TRBD2. CDR1 is SQVTM and CDR2 is ANQGSEA in the germline V gene. The CDR3 extends over 15 amino acids. The V gene end was trimmed by 5 bases and the J gene end by 1 base; junction bases not matched to a gene: 9. This chain's CDR3 is CSVSTPGGGQETQYF. The CDR3 coding sequence is TGCAGCGTTTCCACCCCCGGGGGGGGCCAAGAGACCCAGTACTTC.

This chain connects TRBV4-3 to TRBJ1-2; D unresolved. In germline, CDR1 is LGHNA, CDR2 YSLEER. V lost 5 bases and J lost 8, with 18 bases in between. The CDR3 is made up of 14 amino acids. Written as DNA, the CDR3 is TGCGCCAGCAGCTACAAAGTAGAACTAGGAGGCTACACCTTC. Its protein is CASSYKVELGGYTF.

The CDR3 nucleotides read TGCAGCGCCACCGGGACAGGGAACGAAAAACTGTTTTTT. It encodes CSATGTGNEKLFF. V is TRBV29-1 and J is TRBJ1-4; TRBD1 matches 9 bases. V lost 7 bases, J lost 8 bases, and 8 bases stayed unmatched. Germline CDR1 SQVTM, CDR2 ANQGSEA. The CDR3 totals 13 residues.

The chain employs TRBV5-1 and TRBJ1-3, with D possibly TRBD1 on 6 matching bases. This CDR3 is built from 14 residues. V lost 4 bases to trimming and J lost 0 bases, with 8 bases between them. Germline V gives CDR1 SGHRS, CDR2 YFSETQ. The CDR3 DNA follows: TGCGCCAGCAGCCAGGACAGCTCTGGAAACACCATATATTTT. Protein: CASSQDSSGNTIYF.

V is TRBV7-2 and J is TRBJ1-6; 11 positions agree with TRBD1. Looked up from germline, CDR1 is SGHTA and CDR2 is FQGNSA. V was clipped by 6 bases and J by 9 bases; unmatched bases: 10. This CDR3 region has 16 residues. Here the CDR3 DNA reads TGTGCCAGCAGGCTAGCCGGACAGGGGGCGAGTTCACCCCTCCACTTT. Its protein is CASRLAGQGASSPLHF.

This clone was recorded only once. The J gene is TRBJ2-3, the V gene TRBV20-1; D unresolved. In germline, CDR1 is DFQATT, CDR2 SNEGSKA (reference sequence). The CDR3 covers 11 residues. Trimming removed 0 bases at V and 7 bases at J, with 5 bases between. CDR3: CSARDQNTQYF. CDR3 bases: TGCAGTGCTAGAGATCAAAATACGCAGTATTTT.

The chain recombines TRBV7-9 with TRBJ1-5; D perhaps matches TRBD1 (6 bases). CDR1 is SEHNR, CDR2 FQNEAQ, per germline (reference sequence). Trimming cost V 4 bases and J 0 bases, with 13 bases left between them. This CDR3 has 16 amino acids. The CDR3 reads CASSSSSGASNQPQHF. CDR3 in DNA: TGTGCCAGCAGCTCTTCCTCGGGGGCTAGCAATCAGCCCCAGCATTTT. Full variable domain (remainder filled in from reference TRBV7-9 and TRBJ1-5): DTGVSQNPRHKITKRGQNVTFRCDPISEHNRLYWYRQTLGQGPEFLTYFQNEAQLEKSRLLSDRFSAERPKGSFSTLEIQRTEQGDSAMYLCASSSSSGASNQPQHFGDGTRLSIL.

The chain recombines TRBV2 with TRBJ2-5; the D gene is possibly TRBD1 (7 bases). Between the trimmed V and J ends, which lost 7 bases and 9 bases, there was a span of 18 bases. The germline gives CDR1 SNHLY, CDR2 FYNNEI. The CDR3 covers 13 residues. CDR3 sequence reads: CASIDRQGEAQYF. CDR3 DNA sequence: TGTGCCAGCATAGACCGCCAGGGGGAGGCCCAGTACTTC.

This chain connects TRBV7-3 to TRBJ2-5; TRBD1 might be the D (5 bases). The CDR3 has 13 amino acids. Trimming took 6 bases from V and 1 from J, leaving 9 bases between them. The V gene's germline CDR1 is SGHTA and CDR2 FQGTGA. CDR3 sequence reads: CASSQGSQETQYF. Here the CDR3 DNA reads TGTGCCAGCAGTCAGGGTTCCCAAGAGACCCAGTACTTC.

This clone occurred a few times. The chain uses TRBV23-1 and TRBJ1-1; weak D call: TRBD1 (5 bases). TRBV23-1 counts as an open reading frame of uncertain function. The CDR3 is 15 amino acids. V lost 0 bases and J lost 4, with 12 bases in between. CDR3 nucleotide sequence: TGCGCCAGCAGTCAATCGAACGTCGGGGGCACTGAAGCTTTCTTT. Amino acids: CASSQSNVGGTEAFF.

V gene TRBV19 combines with J gene TRBJ1-5, with a tentative D call TRBD1 (5 bases). Deletions cut 9 bases from V and 4 bases from J, with 13 bases between. The CDR3 is 13 amino acids. CDR1 is LNHDA and CDR2 is SQIVND in the germline V gene (reference sequence). CDR3 nucleotide sequence: TGTGCCAGCCGGGACCTGGGAAATCAGCCCCAGCATTTT. The encoded protein is CASRDLGNQPQHF.

This clone was counted only a few times. CDR3 nucleotides: TGTGCCAGTCCCCGTTTAGCGGAGGTAATAGGGTGTTCAGATACGCAGTATTTT. Its protein product is CASPRLAEVIGCSDTQYF. V gene TRBV19 combines with J gene TRBJ2-3; maybe TRBD2 (6 bases). The V gene's germline CDR1 is LNHDA and CDR2 SQIVND (reference sequence). Trimming stripped 8 bases from V and 4 bases from J, with 28 bases between. CDR3 length: 18 residues. The full variable domain, in which reference TRBV19 and TRBJ2-3 provide the parts outside the CDR3, is DGGITQSPKYLFRKEGQNVTLSCEQNLNHDAMYWYRQDPGQGLRLIYYSQIVNDFQKGDIAEGYSVSREKKESFPLTVTSAQKNPTAFYLCASPRLAEVIGCSDTQYFGPGTRLTVL.

The chain joins TRBV9 to TRBJ1-1; the D gene is possibly TRBD1 (5 bases). From germline, CDR1 is SGDLS and CDR2 YYNGEE. V lost 4 bases to trimming and J lost 9 bases, with 16 bases between them. This CDR3 comprises 13 residues. CDR3 coding DNA: TGTGCCAGCAGCCCGACCGGGGGAGAACAAGCTTTCTTT. Translated, it gives CASSPTGGEQAFF.